This TCR beta chain was captured by sequencing in a study of monozygotic twins with inflammatory bowel disease. Using the 5' RACE reads, TCRdb records one entry per CDR3 protein without DNA. This table lists more than 85,000 distinct CDR3 sequences. The specimen was blood. The sequence was collected from a human donor with ulcerative colitis or Crohn's disease, or a healthy co-twin of an affected twin (not recorded which).

The chain's CDR3 is CASRGDFGVDYGYTF. The genes are TRBV6-1 and TRBJ1-2; lacking DNA, the TRBD1 call made by TCRdb goes unchecked. CDR1 is MNHNS and CDR2 is SASEGT in the germline V gene. The length of the CDR3 is 15 residues.